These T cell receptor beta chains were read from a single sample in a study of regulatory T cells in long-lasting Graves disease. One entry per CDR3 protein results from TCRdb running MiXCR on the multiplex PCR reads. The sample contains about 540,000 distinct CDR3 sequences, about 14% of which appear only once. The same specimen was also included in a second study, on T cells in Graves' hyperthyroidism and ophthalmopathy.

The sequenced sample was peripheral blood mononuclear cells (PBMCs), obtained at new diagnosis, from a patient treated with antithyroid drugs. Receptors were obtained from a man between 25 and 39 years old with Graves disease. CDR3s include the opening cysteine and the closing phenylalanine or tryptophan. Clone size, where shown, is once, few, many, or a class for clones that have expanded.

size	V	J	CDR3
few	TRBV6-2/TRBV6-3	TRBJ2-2	CASSFITSGKTGELFF
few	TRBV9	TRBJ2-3	CASSERLKRDTQYF
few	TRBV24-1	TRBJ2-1	CATSDRQFSYNEQFF
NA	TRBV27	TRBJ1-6	CASSWAGTDNSPLHF
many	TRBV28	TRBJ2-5	CASFRSQETQYF
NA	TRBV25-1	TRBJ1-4	CASGDSSTNEKLFF
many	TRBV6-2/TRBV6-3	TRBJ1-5	CASSYAQGAGQPQHF
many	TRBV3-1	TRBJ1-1	CASSQEETNEAFF
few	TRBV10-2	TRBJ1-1	CASSAPGQGAKTEHIGEAFF
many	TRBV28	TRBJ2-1	CASSSLLTRFF
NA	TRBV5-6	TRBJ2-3	CASSLYQRDTQYF
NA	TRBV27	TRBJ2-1	CASRTPSGVYNEQFF
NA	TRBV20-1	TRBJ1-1	CSATGAAVAEAFF
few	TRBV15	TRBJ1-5	CATSRVAGLKPQHF
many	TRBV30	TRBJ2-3	CAWKAWGLDTQYF
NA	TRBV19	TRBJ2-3	CASSHIDGEDTQYF
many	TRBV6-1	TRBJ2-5	CASTGGWYETQYF
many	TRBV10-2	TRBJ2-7	CASSESNYEQYF
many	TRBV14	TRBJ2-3	CASRGYGRVTDTQYF
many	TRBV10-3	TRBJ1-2	CAMARGENYGYTF
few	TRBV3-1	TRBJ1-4	CASSPPGTPNEKLFF
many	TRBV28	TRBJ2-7	CASEMAGRSYEQYF
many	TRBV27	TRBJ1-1	CASSENRGMNTEAFF
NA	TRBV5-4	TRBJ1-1	CASSSVAAEAFF
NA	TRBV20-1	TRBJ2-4	CSASGSGGWAIQYF
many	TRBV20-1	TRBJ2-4	CSARPGTLSGGIQYF
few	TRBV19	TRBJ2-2	CASSWPGQGAGGELFF
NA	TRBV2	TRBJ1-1	CASSGLQGITEAFF
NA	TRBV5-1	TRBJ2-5	CASSLELAGLGETQYF
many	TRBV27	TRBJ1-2	CASSSGWGYTF
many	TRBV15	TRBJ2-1	CATRDVGVIAGRVDEQFF
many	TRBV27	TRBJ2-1	CASSLKWRAVSSYNEQFF
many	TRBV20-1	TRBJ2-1	CSALPGGGQYNEQFF
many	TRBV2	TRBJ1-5	CASRGQANQPQHF
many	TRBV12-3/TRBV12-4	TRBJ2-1	CASSWGLAGKNEQFF
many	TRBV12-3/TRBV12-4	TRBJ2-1	CASTHLAGGYNEQFF
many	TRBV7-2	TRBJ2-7	CASSLSSGTSYEQYF
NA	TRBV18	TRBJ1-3	CASSPPLQDGGNTIYF
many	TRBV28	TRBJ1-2	CASTRQGPYGYTF
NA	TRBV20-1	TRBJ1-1	CSARVGRTEAFF
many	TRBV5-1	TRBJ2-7	CASSLGPPVFDEQYF
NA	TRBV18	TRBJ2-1	CASSQGLAGSPEQFF
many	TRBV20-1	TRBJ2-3	CSATGGTDTQYF
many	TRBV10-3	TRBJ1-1	CAISEGQLMNTEAFF
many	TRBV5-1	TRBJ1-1	CASRSVSGGTEAFF
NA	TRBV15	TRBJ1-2	CATSRGIGFYGYTF
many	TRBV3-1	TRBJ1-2	CAAAGAYGYTF
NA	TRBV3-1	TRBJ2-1	CASSHPSLNEQFF
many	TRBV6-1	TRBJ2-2	CASSSSQVTGELFF
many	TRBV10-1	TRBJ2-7	CASSESGDRAYEQYF
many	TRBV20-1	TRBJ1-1	CSAGTDKNTEAFF
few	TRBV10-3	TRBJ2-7	CAISESLAGGEQYF
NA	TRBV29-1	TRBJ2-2	CSVGFPAQTGELFF
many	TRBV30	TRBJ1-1	CAWDPSGQGSSFF
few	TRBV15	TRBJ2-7	CATSRDGGEVFYEQYF